The 12 T cell receptor beta chains listed next were all sequenced from one sample in a study of technical replicates of blood from a handful of donors. The method was immunoSEQ multiplex PCR; TCRdb's version includes in-frame clones alone and lacks a portion of them. The sample shows about 68,000 clones, nearly 98% of them seen only once. Sequenced material: T cells isolated from PBMCs. The receptors stem from a human donor in good health.

V gene TRBV29-1 combines with J gene TRBJ1-4; a possible D gene is TRBD1 (6 bases). The CDR3 spans 14 residues. The V gene's germline CDR1 is SQVTM and CDR2 ANQGSEA. Trimming took 5 bases from V and 7 from J, leaving 17 bases between them. The DNA for the CDR3 is TGCAGCGTTACCCACCAGGGGTCCGCTGAAAAACTGTTTTTT. Translated: CSVTHQGSAEKLFF.

The rearrangement uses TRBV7-2 and TRBJ2-2, with a tentative D call TRBD1 (5 bases). Trimming shortened V by 6 bases and J by 0 bases, and 11 bases separated the two germline ends. Germline loops: CDR1 SGHTA, CDR2 FQGNSA. This CDR3 region has 15 residues. The CDR3 loop is CASRRDRSNTGELFF. The CDR3 bases are TGTGCCAGCAGACGCGACAGATCGAACACCGGGGAGCTGTTTTTT.

This chain links TRBV6-6 with TRBJ1-2; possibly TRBD1 for D (5 bases). Germline CDR1 reads MNHNY; CDR2 reads SVGAGI (reference sequence). The CDR3 is 12 amino acids. V lost 7 bases and J 4 bases, leaving 10 bases between the germline ends. CDR3 bases: TGTGCCAGCACGACAGATACCTATGGCTACACCTTC. Translating gives CASTTDTYGYTF.

This chain connects TRBV6-1 to TRBJ1-4; TRBD1 might be the D (6 bases). Between the trimmed V and J ends, which lost 4 bases and 5 bases, there was a span of 11 bases. The CDR3 extends over 14 amino acids. Germline V gives CDR1 MNHNS, CDR2 SASEGT. The CDR3 DNA reads as TGTGCCAGCAGTGTTTACAGGGAAAATGAAAAACTGTTTTTT. Encoded protein: CASSVYRENEKLFF.

The chain joins TRBV2 to TRBJ2-2; 14 bases map to TRBD2. This CDR3 has 15 amino acids. Germline V gives CDR1 SNHLY, CDR2 FYNNEI. Trimming removed 10 bases from V and 2 bases from J; junction bases left unmatched: 3. The CDR3 coding sequence is TGTGCCACCGGGACTAGCGGGAGAAACACCGGGGAGCTGTTTTTT. Protein: CATGTSGRNTGELFF.

This sequence joins TRBV11-3 and TRBJ2-1; 12 bases match TRBD2. The CDR3 loop spans 16 amino acids. The trim removed 5 bases at V and 6 bases at J, leaving 8 bases unmatched. Germline lookup yields CDR1 SGHNT and CDR2 YENEEA. The CDR3: CASSAKTSGGFNEQFF. The CDR3 DNA reads as TGTGCCAGCAGCGCCAAGACTAGCGGGGGCTTCAATGAGCAGTTCTTC.

V is TRBV29-1 and J is TRBJ2-2; 8 bases align to TRBD2. The ends lost 3 bases at V and 3 bases at J; junction bases unmatched: 9. In germline, CDR1 is SQVTM, CDR2 ANQGSEA. The CDR3 sequence is 16 residues long. The CDR3: CSVEDLAGSDTGELFF. CDR3 sequence (DNA): TGCAGCGTTGAGGACCTAGCGGGCTCGGACACCGGGGAGCTGTTTTTT.

The chain joins TRBV30 to TRBJ1-2; the D gene is possibly TRBD1 (6 bases). The V end lost 3 bases, the J end lost 4 bases, and 12 bases lay between the germline ends. CDR1 GTSNPN and CDR2 SVGIG come from the germline V gene (reference sequence). The CDR3 loop spans 13 amino acids. Here the CDR3 DNA reads TGTGCCTGGAGCCCAGGGGAGGGCTATGGCTACACCTTC. Protein sequence: CAWSPGEGYGYTF.

V usage is TRBV4-1 and J usage is TRBJ1-1; perhaps TRBD1 as D (5 bases). The CDR3 runs 15 residues. Germline lookup yields CDR1 MGHRA and CDR2 YSYEKL. Trimming took 0 bases from V and 1 from J, leaving 9 bases between them. The CDR3 spells CASSQDGQPNTEAFF. The CDR3 DNA follows: TGCGCCAGCAGCCAAGACGGACAACCGAACACTGAAGCTTTCTTT.

This rearrangement joins TRBV7-9 to TRBJ2-3; D ambiguous. CDR3 length: 15 residues. Per germline, CDR1 SEHNR and CDR2 FQNEAQ (reference sequence). V was shortened by 3 bases and J by 2 bases, with 12 bases between the two germline ends. The chain's CDR3 is CASSLRLGNTDTQYF. The CDR3 DNA follows: TGTGCCAGCAGCTTGAGACTCGGAAACACAGATACGCAGTATTTT.

J is TRBJ2-7 and V is TRBV29-1; 7 bases line up with TRBD2. CDR1 is SQVTM and CDR2 is ANQGSEA in the germline V gene. The CDR3 loop spans 16 amino acids. Trimming took 6 bases from V and 0 from J; bases not matched to a gene: 14. The CDR3 protein is CSVGGGSSLSSYEQYF. The DNA of the CDR3 is TGCAGCGTGGGGGGGGGATCCAGCCTAAGCTCCTACGAGCAGTACTTC.

The V gene is TRBV13, the J gene TRBJ2-7, with TRBD2 matching 7 bases. CDR1 and CDR2 (germline): PRHDT, FYEKMQ (reference sequence). This CDR3 is 14 amino acids long. J was trimmed by 0 bases and V by 3 bases; bases with no gene match: 2. CDR3 region: CASSFSGTSYEQYF. DNA for the CDR3: TGTGCCAGCAGCTTCAGCGGGACCTCCTACGAGCAGTACTTC.